This TCR beta chain was observed in a study of T cell responses to AZD1222 COVID-19 vaccine. Regarding the study as a whole: White British donors predominated, females outnumbered males, and clonal diversity was possibly underestimated. There were vaccine-associated CD4 TCRs across spike, dominant at 160-218 and 743-854. Targeting of unmutated variant regions was reportedly seen in nearly half of spike-specific TCRs.

The CDR3 contains 19 residues. V dropped 8 bases and J dropped 3; count of bases not matched to a gene: 21. Germline CDR1 and CDR2: SNHLY and FYNNEI. Recipients boosted at about 4 weeks or about 12 weeks are pooled. Note on this clone: Its antigen is unknown.

Sequenced by immunoSEQ multiplex PCR; TCRdb stores in-frame clones only, minus some. The sample contains more than 75,000 clones, around 82% of which appear only once. The chain joins TRBV2 to TRBJ2-1; 8 nucleotides align to TRBD2. The clonotype comes from an adult who received the AZD1222 COVID-19 vaccine. The starting material was peripheral blood, obtained 28 days after the second AZD1222 dose. Here the CDR3 reads CASGRFWSGSLFGYNEQFF. The CDR3, as DNA: TGTGCCAGCGGTCGGTTTTGGAGCGGGAGTTTATTTGGCTACAATGAGCAGTTCTTC.